This T cell receptor (beta chain) stems from a study of blood T cell repertoires in COVID-19. Study in general: COVID-19 samples from acute and convalescent phases originated in the United States, Italy and Spain. Sources were T cells, B-cell-depleted T cells, or PBMCs; the material itself was cDNA or gDNA.

V lost 0 bases, J lost 0 bases, and 9 bases lay in between. The germline gives CDR1 SGHVS, CDR2 FQNEAQ. This CDR3 spans 16 amino acids. Source study methods: Amplification from reference gene primers served as the basis for estimated nucleated cell counts. TCRdb's copy holds only in-frame clones and misses some; the assay was immunoSEQ multiplex PCR. D and trimming come from the DNA, and the V and J calls and clone size come from that table. The sample lists about 83,000 clones, roughly 82% occurring once. The TCR comes from a man in his forties or fifties with active COVID-19. Sequencing was done on a sample of peripheral blood. J is TRBJ2-4 and V is TRBV7-8; TRBD1 is a possible D gene (6 bases). The CDR3 sequence: CASSLAGTRAKNIQYF. The CDR3 DNA reads TGTGCCAGCAGCTTAGCGGGGACACGAGCCAAAAACATTCAGTACTTC.